In its sample, the clone carrying this T cell receptor (beta chain) was seen a few times. The data belong to a study of blood T cells in healthy people across ages. Sample-barcoded 5' priming and a J-beta primer mix drove a second PCR of 7 to 11 cycles. TCRdb passed the 5' RACE reads through MiXCR, listing each CDR3 protein once. The data contain 700,000 or so distinct CDR3 sequences, 22% of them singletons. This TCR came from a man in his 70s in good health. Sequenced input: blood.

CDR3 in amino acids: CASSYTQTGGENYGYTF. For the CDR3, the DNA is TGTGCCAGCAGTTACACTCAGACAGGGGGTGAAAACTATGGCTACACCTTC. The chain uses TRBV6-6 and TRBJ1-2; the match to TRBD1 covers 9 bases. Germline V lookup: CDR1 MNHNY, CDR2 SVGAGI (reference sequence). Germline trimming cut 2 bases from V and 2 bases from J; bases unmatched to any gene: 9. The CDR3 consists of 17 residues.